Listed below are T cell receptor beta chains from one sample, sequenced in a study of identical twins. TCRdb reprocessed the 5' RACE reads via MiXCR and lists one record per CDR3 protein. Of about 250,000 distinct CDR3 sequences listed, more than 13% are singletons. Input material: memory (CD45RO+) T cells sorted from blood. The receptor source for this set is a woman between 18 and 29 years old in good health. The CDR3 runs from the conserved cysteine through the conserved F or W. Each record gives: V gene, J gene, clone size, D gene, CDR3 DNA, CDR3 protein. The D gene is left open where the match is weak. For some rows the clone size is stated as once, few or many, or as a class when expanded; others skip it.

V: TRBV20-1; J: TRBJ2-2; size: -; D: -; DNA: TGCAGTGCTAGAGGTTACAGGCCGACGAACACCGGGGAGCTGTTTTTT; CDR3: CSARGYRPTNTGELFF
V: TRBV20-1; J: TRBJ2-7; size: -; D: -; DNA: TGCAGTGCTAGTCTCCCAGGCCGAACCTACGAGCAGTACTTC; CDR3: CSASLPGRTYEQYF
V: TRBV7-2; J: TRBJ2-7; size: few; D: TRBD2; DNA: TGTGCCAGCAGCTTATTTGTAAGCGGGAGCGTCCGCTACGAGCAGTACTTC; CDR3: CASSLFVSGSVRYEQYF
V: TRBV12-3/TRBV12-4; J: TRBJ2-5; size: -; D: -; DNA: TGTGCCAGCAGAAGGGACCCTAGGGGAGAGACCCAGTACTTC; CDR3: CASRRDPRGETQYF
V: TRBV11-2; J: TRBJ1-1; size: -; D: -; DNA: TGTGCCAGCAGCTTAGATCCGAGCATGAACACTGAAGCTTTCTTT; CDR3: CASSLDPSMNTEAFF
V: TRBV7-3; J: TRBJ2-1; size: -; D: TRBD2; DNA: TGTGCCAGCAGCCGATCTAGCGGCGAGACCTACAATGAGCAGTTCTTC; CDR3: CASSRSSGETYNEQFF
V: TRBV3-1; J: TRBJ1-1; size: few; D: -; DNA: TGTGCCAGCAGCTCCCAGGGCTGGGGGAACACTGAAGCTTTCTTT; CDR3: CASSSQGWGNTEAFF
V: TRBV6-1; J: TRBJ2-3; size: few; D: TRBD2; DNA: TGTGCCAGCAGCCCCGGGACTAGCGGCAGGACGCAGTATTTT; CDR3: CASSPGTSGRTQYF
V: TRBV5-5; J: TRBJ1-6; size: few; D: TRBD1; DNA: TGTGCCAGCAGCTTCACAGGGGATAGTAGTGGTTCACCCCTCCACTTT; CDR3: CASSFTGDSSGSPLHF
V: TRBV29-1; J: TRBJ2-1; size: -; D: -; DNA: TGCAGCGTAGGCTTCGCATACAATGAGCAGTTCTTC; CDR3: CSVGFAYNEQFF
V: TRBV7-6; J: TRBJ2-1; size: -; D: -; DNA: TGTGCCAGCAGCTTAGAGGGCGGGACCACCTACAATGAGCAGTTCTTC; CDR3: CASSLEGGTTYNEQFF
V: TRBV20-1; J: TRBJ2-1; size: few; D: TRBD1; DNA: TGCAGTGCCCCCGACAGGACAGGGAGAGAGAGTGAGCAGTTCTTC; CDR3: CSAPDRTGRESEQFF
V: TRBV5-1; J: TRBJ2-6; size: few; D: -; DNA: TGCGCCAGCAGCTTGGCCGCAGGGCCTGGGGCCAACGTCCTGACTTTC; CDR3: CASSLAAGPGANVLTF
V: TRBV6-7; J: TRBJ1-1; size: many; D: -; DNA: TGTGCCAGCAGTCTTAATCCACCTCCGAAGGGCACTGAAGCTTTCTTT; CDR3: CASSLNPPPKGTEAFF
V: TRBV12-3/TRBV12-4; J: TRBJ2-5; size: -; D: -; DNA: TGTGCCAGCAGTGAATCAGGGTCTCGGGAGACCCAGTACTTC; CDR3: CASSESGSRETQYF
V: TRBV12-3/TRBV12-4; J: TRBJ2-7; size: few; D: -; DNA: TGTGCCAGCAGTTTTATACAGGGAGGAACCTACGAGCAGTACTTC; CDR3: CASSFIQGGTYEQYF
V: TRBV20-1; J: TRBJ1-1; size: few; D: -; DNA: TGCAGTGCTAGATGGGGGGGTAACACTGAAGCTTTCTTT; CDR3: CSARWGGNTEAFF
V: TRBV12-3/TRBV12-4; J: TRBJ2-1; size: -; D: TRBD1; DNA: TGTGCCAGCAGCTCACAGGGGCGGCAGTTCTTC; CDR3: CASSSQGRQFF
V: TRBV9; J: TRBJ2-3; size: -; D: -; DNA: TGTGCCAGCAGCCGCCGAGGGACTGCACTAACAGATACGCAGTATTTT; CDR3: CASSRRGTALTDTQYF
V: TRBV14; J: TRBJ2-4; size: -; D: -; DNA: TGTGCCAGCAGCCAAGTTGAGTGGAACATTCAGTACTTC; CDR3: CASSQVEWNIQYF
V: TRBV6-1; J: TRBJ2-3; size: -; D: -; DNA: TGTGCCAGCACCGGCACCGGCACAGATACGCAGTATTTT; CDR3: CASTGTGTDTQYF
V: TRBV12-3/TRBV12-4; J: TRBJ2-7; size: -; D: TRBD2; DNA: TGTGCCAGCAGTTTTCAAGCGGGAGGGCCCTACGAGCAGTACTTC; CDR3: CASSFQAGGPYEQYF
V: TRBV12-3/TRBV12-4; J: TRBJ2-7; size: many; D: TRBD2; DNA: TGTGCCAGCAGTTTCCTTAGCGGGGGGGCCGACGAGCAGTACTTC; CDR3: CASSFLSGGADEQYF
V: TRBV3-1; J: TRBJ2-5; size: -; D: -; DNA: TGTGCCAGCAGCCGGACAGACGGAAAAGAGACCCAGTACTTC; CDR3: CASSRTDGKETQYF
V: TRBV9; J: TRBJ2-3; size: many; D: -; DNA: TGTGCCAGCACCCAGACTACCACCACAGATACGCAGTATTTT; CDR3: CASTQTTTTDTQYF
V: TRBV3-1; J: TRBJ2-1; size: few; D: -; DNA: TGTGCCAGCAGCCAAGAAAGGGGTGAGCAGTTCTTC; CDR3: CASSQERGEQFF
V: TRBV12-3/TRBV12-4; J: TRBJ2-7; size: many; D: -; DNA: TGTGCCAGCAGTTTAGCTTTCGGTGGGGGATACGAGCAGTACTTC; CDR3: CASSLAFGGGYEQYF
V: TRBV5-1; J: TRBJ2-5; size: -; D: -; DNA: TGCGCCAGCAGGGGCGGGGCGCCCCAAGAGACCCAGTACTTC; CDR3: CASRGGAPQETQYF